This TCR beta chain was recorded in a study of T cell responses to AZD1222 COVID-19 vaccine. Points from the study as a whole: Spike-specific TCR breadth and depth grew following two AZD1222 doses.

V was pared by 1 base and J by 2 bases, with 7 bases of the junction left unmatched. The CDR3 runs 16 residues. From germline, CDR1 is SGHRS and CDR2 YFSETQ. Assay: immunoSEQ multiplex PCR; the TCRdb copy retains only in-frame clones and omits some. The table shows 80,000 to 95,000 clones, with around nine tenths occurring only once. Points on this clone: Its antigen is unknown.

The chain combines TRBV5-1 with TRBJ2-5; 8 nucleotides line up with TRBD1. This receptor was identified in an adult who received the AZD1222 COVID-19 vaccine. This specimen was peripheral blood, taken 28 days after the second AZD1222 dose. The CDR3 DNA reads as TGCGCCAGCAGCTTGATCCATACAGGGGGACAAGAGACCCAGTACTTC. This codes for CASSLIHTGGQETQYF.